What follows are 22 T cell receptor beta chains derived from one specimen sequenced in a study of shared clonotypes between healthy human individuals. Assay: immunoSEQ multiplex PCR; the TCRdb copy retains only in-frame clones and omits some. The table lists around 2.1 million clones, nearly 97% of them singletons. Sequencing was performed on naive CD4+ T cells sorted from blood. Noted subset: CD45RA+ positively selected. These receptor sequences come from a man aged 18-30 years in good health.

This clone occurred once. The chain combines TRBV2 with TRBJ1-1, with 10 positions matching TRBD1. From germline, CDR1 is SNHLY and CDR2 FYNNEI. The CDR3 length is 13 residues. The trim removed 6 bases at V and 10 bases at J, leaving 8 bases unmatched. CDR3 sequence (DNA): TGTGCCAGCAGCCCCGGACAGGGGGGCCGAGCTTTCTTT. Translated: CASSPGQGGRAFF.

The V and J genes are TRBV5-6 and TRBJ2-1; TRBD2 aligns across 7 bases. Per germline, CDR1 SGHDT and CDR2 YYEEEE. V trimming: 4 bases; J trimming: 8 bases; junction bases outside the gene matches: 9. This CDR3 is built from 14 residues. This CDR3 is CASSRLAPNDEQFF. Here the CDR3 DNA reads TGTGCCAGCAGCCGACTAGCCCCCAACGATGAGCAGTTCTTC.

The rearrangement uses TRBV9 and TRBJ2-3; D possibly corresponds to TRBD2 (5 bases). This CDR3 is 15 amino acids long. Looked up from germline, CDR1 is SGDLS and CDR2 is YYNGEE. V shed 0 bases and J shed 0 bases, with 8 bases lying between them. CDR3 bases: TGTGCCAGCAGCGTAGCCCCGGGAAGCACAGATACGCAGTATTTT. Translation gives CASSVAPGSTDTQYF.

This chain uses TRBV6-1 with TRBJ1-2, with D maybe TRBD1 (6 bases). Germline CDR1 MNHNS, CDR2 SASEGT. The CDR3 extends over 14 amino acids. The germline V and J ends were trimmed by 7 bases and 0 bases, with 12 bases remaining between them. CDR3 nucleotides: TGTGCCAGCAAAGGACAGCGCGCTAACTATGGCTACACCTTC. Translating gives CASKGQRANYGYTF.

The CDR3, as DNA: TGTGCCAGCAGCTTTCAGGGGGGGACCTACGAGCAGTACTTC. As protein: CASSFQGGTYEQYF. This sequence joins TRBV5-6 and TRBJ2-7; D possibly matches TRBD1 or TRBD2 (7 bases each). The V gene lost 2 bases and the J gene lost 2 bases, with 11 bases spanning the gap. The CDR3 is made up of 14 amino acids. Germline CDR1 SGHDT, CDR2 YYEEEE.

The V gene is TRBV10-3, the J gene TRBJ1-4; D is unresolved. The germline CDR1 and CDR2 sequences are ENHRY and SYGVKD. The CDR3 contains 15 residues. The germline V and J ends were trimmed by 0 bases and 7 bases, with 12 bases remaining between them. Here the CDR3 DNA reads TGTGCCATCAGTGAGTCGGGCTCAGAGGGTGAAAAACTGTTTTTT. This translates into CAISESGSEGEKLFF.

This chain connects TRBV10-2 to TRBJ2-5; the D gene is possibly TRBD2 (6 bases). V was pared by 3 bases and J by 5 bases, with 16 bases between. CDR1 is WSHSY and CDR2 is SAAADI in the germline V gene. The CDR3 spans 15 residues. The CDR3 DNA reads as TGCGCCAGCAGTGATTACGGGAGCTCGGTGGAGACCCAGTACTTC. It encodes CASSDYGSSVETQYF.

The CDR3, as DNA: TGCGCCAGCAGTGAGCAAATTGGGGAAGGGATGGCAGATACGCAGTATTTT. Protein product: CASSEQIGEGMADTQYF. The chain employs TRBV10-1 and TRBJ2-3, with D uncertain. Trimming cost V 2 bases and J 4 bases, with 19 bases left between them. The CDR3 runs to 17 residues. Germline CDR1 is WNHNN and CDR2 is SYGVQD (reference sequence).

The chain joins TRBV13 to TRBJ1-2; 11 positions agree with TRBD1. The V and J ends lost 4 bases and 4 bases, in that order; junction bases with no gene match: 8. The germline V gene encodes CDR1 PRHDT and CDR2 FYEKMQ (reference sequence). This CDR3 is built from 16 residues. The CDR3 nucleotides are TGTGCCAGCAGCTCCCGGGACAGGGGGATGTTCTATGGCTACACCTTC. This encodes CASSSRDRGMFYGYTF.

The V gene is TRBV12-5, the J gene TRBJ2-1, with 12 bases aligning to TRBD2. With V trimmed by 7 bases and J by 4 bases, 2 bases remained unmatched. The length of the CDR3 is 14 residues. Germline V CDR1 and CDR2: LGHNT, FRNRAP. The CDR3 DNA follows: TGTGCTAGTGTAGGGACTAGCGGGTACAATGAGCAGTTCTTC. The encoded protein is CASVGTSGYNEQFF.

This clone was picked up one time. The sample has other DNA sequences that encode this CDR3 too. This chain links TRBV9 with TRBJ1-5; 7 bases are a match to TRBD1. The CDR3 covers 15 residues. Germline CDR1 is SGDLS and CDR2 is YYNGEE. The junction had 4 bases not matched to a gene; V was cut back by 2 bases and J by 2 bases. The DNA of the CDR3 is TGTGCCAGCAGCGTGGGTCAGGGGGGCAATCAGCCCCAGCATTTT. Protein: CASSVGQGGNQPQHF.

J is TRBJ2-7 and V is TRBV5-1; 7 bases line up with TRBD2. This CDR3 has 16 residues. The V gene end was trimmed by 5 bases and the J gene end by 2 bases; junction bases not matched to a gene: 13. Germline CDR1 reads SGHRS; CDR2 reads YFSETQ. The DNA of the CDR3 is TGCGCCAGCAGTCCGAACTCAGGGAGGGGTACCTACGAGCAGTACTTC. This sequence encodes CASSPNSGRGTYEQYF.

This clone was picked up one time. This chain links TRBV15 with TRBJ2-7; 7 bases match TRBD1. Germline CDR1 is LNHNV and CDR2 is YYDKDF (reference sequence). The CDR3 consists of 15 residues. Germline trimming cut 3 bases from V and 1 base from J; bases unmatched to any gene: 6. The CDR3 here is CATSRTGQKSYEQYF. As DNA, the CDR3 is TGTGCCACCAGCAGGACGGGACAGAAGTCCTACGAGCAGTACTTC.

This rearrangement joins TRBV5-1 to TRBJ1-2; D not certain. V was trimmed by 4 bases and J by 8 bases, leaving 15 bases between them. The length of the CDR3 is 13 residues. CDR1 and CDR2 (germline): SGHRS, YFSETQ. CDR3 coding DNA: TGCGCCAGCAGCCCGCAAGTACTAGGAGGCTACACCTTC. Translation gives CASSPQVLGGYTF.

J is TRBJ1-1 and V is TRBV29-1; possible D gene TRBD1, 5 bases. Germline CDR1 is SQVTM and CDR2 is ANQGSEA. The CDR3 contains 13 residues. V lost 7 bases and J 1 base, leaving 13 bases between the germline ends. The CDR3 DNA is TGCAGCGGGTCGCCTGGGGGGAACACTGAAGCTTTCTTT. Translated, it gives CSGSPGGNTEAFF.

V and J are TRBV21-1 and TRBJ2-2; no check of the table's D call, TRBD2, against the DNA was made. TRBV21-1 is classified as a pseudogene. The CDR3 is 15 residues long. CDR3 in amino acids: CASSNHAVDTGELFF. The DNA of the CDR3 is TGTGCCAGCAGCAATCATGCGGTGGACACCGGGGAGCTGTTTTTT.

About this clone: Within the sample, other DNA sequences also encode this same CDR3. The CDR3 spells CASSSGLANNEQFF. CDR3 coding DNA: TGTGCCAGCAGCTCAGGACTAGCGAACAATGAGCAGTTCTTC. The rearrangement links TRBV7-2 to TRBJ2-1, with 9 bases that match TRBD2. V shed 4 bases and J 5 bases; nucleotides not matched to a gene: 3. Looked up from germline, CDR1 is SGHTA and CDR2 is FQGNSA. The CDR3 is made up of 14 amino acids.

This chain connects TRBV12-5 to TRBJ1-6; D is uncertain. CDR3 length: 13 residues. Trimming left V 8 bases short and J 7 bases short, with 12 bases between. The V gene's germline CDR1 is LGHNT and CDR2 FRNRAP. Written as DNA, the CDR3 is TGTGCTAGTTGCCCCAGTTTCAATTCACCCCTCCACTTT. Translation gives CASCPSFNSPLHF.

The chain carries TRBV28 and TRBJ1-2, with a weak D call TRBD1 (6 bases). The CDR3 is 17 amino acids. V was pared by 2 bases and J by 1 base, with 17 bases between. Germline lookup yields CDR1 MDHEN and CDR2 SYDVKM. The DNA for the CDR3 is TGTGCCAGCAGTTTAGAGGCTGGGGCAGGGGATAACTATGGCTACACCTTC. This encodes CASSLEAGAGDNYGYTF.

This rearrangement joins TRBV5-1 to TRBJ2-2, with 8 bases lining up with TRBD2. Germline V lookup: CDR1 SGHRS, CDR2 YFSETQ. The CDR3 runs to 16 residues. The trim removed 0 bases at V and 1 base at J, leaving 2 bases unmatched. As DNA, the CDR3 is TGCGCCAGCAGCTTGGCGGGACTAGTGAACACCGGGGAGCTGTTTTTT. As protein: CASSLAGLVNTGELFF.

The chain links TRBV20-1 to TRBJ1-3; D gene ambiguous. Looked up from germline, CDR1 is DFQATT and CDR2 is SNEGSKA (reference sequence). This CDR3 has 11 amino acids. Trimming stripped 6 bases from V and 3 bases from J, with 6 bases between. Written as DNA, the CDR3 is TGCAGTGCCCAGGTTGGAAACACCATATATTTT. It yields the protein CSAQVGNTIYF.

The chain joins TRBV11-2 to TRBJ2-7; 13 bases map to TRBD2. Per germline, CDR1 SGHAT and CDR2 FQNNGV. The J segment lost 6 bases and the V segment lost 4 bases, leaving 18 bases of the junction unmatched. The CDR3 is 19 residues long. The CDR3 DNA is TGTGCCAGCAGCTCCGTGCGGGGGACTAGCGGGGTCGCCCCTCTCGAGCAGTACTTC. Its translation is CASSSVRGTSGVAPLEQYF.